The 10 T cell receptor beta chains in this list originate from one sample, sequenced in a study of blood T cells in healthy people across ages. A sample-barcoded 5' primer and a J-beta primer mix were used in a second PCR of about 6 to 12 cycles. TCRdb itself ran the 5' RACE reads through MiXCR, one entry per CDR3 protein. The sample has more than 800,000 distinct CDR3 sequences; less than 35% are singletons. The material sequenced was blood. The receptors were sampled from a woman older than 75 in good health.

The rearrangement links TRBV21-1 to TRBJ1-4; the D call in the table, TRBD1, was not verified against the DNA. TRBV21-1 is a recognized pseudogene. This CDR3 comprises 18 residues. Here the CDR3 DNA reads TGTGCCAGCAGCGTACCCCCGGGTCCGCTGACGGCTAATGAAAAACTGTTTTTT. It translates to CASSVPPGPLTANEKLFF.

This clonotype was counted only a few times. The junction departs from the called germline gene at one end, perhaps through a read error. The rearrangement uses TRBV5-1 and TRBJ2-3, with D hard to call. CDR1 SGHRS and CDR2 YFSETQ come from the germline V gene. The CDR3 covers 12 residues. In DNA, the CDR3 is TGCGCCAGCAACTTGGATCAGATCACGCAGTATTTT. Protein: CASNLDQITQYF.

The J gene is TRBJ2-1, the V gene TRBV4-3, with 10 bases identical to TRBD2. The CDR3 runs 19 residues. CDR1 is LGHNA and CDR2 is YSLEER in the germline V gene. The trim removed 11 bases at V and 0 bases at J, leaving 19 bases unmatched. The CDR3 region is CAGGQDHSGGSSSYNEQFF. CDR3 bases: TGCGCCGGCGGCCAAGATCATAGCGGGGGGTCAAGCTCCTACAATGAGCAGTTCTTC.

The chain links TRBV28 to TRBJ1-4; no firm D call. This CDR3 has 13 amino acids. Germline V lookup: CDR1 MDHEN, CDR2 SYDVKM. V lost 10 bases to trimming and J lost 7 bases, with 16 bases between them. CDR3 DNA: TGTGCCACCCTCGGAACAAAGGGTGAAAAACTGTTTTTT. As protein: CATLGTKGEKLFF.

This chain uses TRBV19 with TRBJ1-2; D unresolved. The CDR3 covers 11 residues. CDR1 is LNHDA, CDR2 SQIVND, per germline (reference sequence). Trimming removed 7 bases from V and 6 bases from J, with 9 bases in between. This chain's CDR3 is CASTNMHGYTF. The DNA of the CDR3 is TGTGCCAGTACCAATATGCATGGCTACACCTTC.

This clonotype was counted many times. The V call is TRBV11-2, the J call TRBJ1-2; TRBD1 is a possible D gene (5 bases). The V and J ends lost 2 bases and 3 bases respectively, with 10 bases between them. The CDR3 sequence is 14 residues long. CDR1 and CDR2 from the germline V gene are SGHAT and FQNNGV. The CDR3 sequence is CASSLTDRDYGYTF. The CDR3, as DNA: TGTGCCAGCAGCTTAACCGACAGAGACTATGGCTACACCTTC. Full variable domain (remainder filled in from reference TRBV11-2 and TRBJ1-2): EAGVAQSPRYKIIEKRQSVAFWCNPISGHATLYWYQQILGQGPKLLIQFQNNGVVDDSQLPKDRFSAERLKGVDSTLKIQPAKLEDSAVYLCASSLTDRDYGYTFGSGTRLTVV.

This clonotype was counted many times. The V gene is TRBV7-2, the J gene TRBJ2-7; tentatively, D is TRBD2 (6 bases). CDR1 is SGHTA, CDR2 FQGNSA, per germline. The CDR3 totals 15 residues. V shed 5 bases and J shed 6 bases, with 20 bases lying between them. CDR3 in amino acids: CASSRRLGAEPEQYF. The DNA for the CDR3 is TGTGCCAGCAGCCGTCGACTAGGTGCGGAACCCGAGCAGTACTTC.

This clonotype was observed at least ten times. The chain uses TRBV10-3 and TRBJ2-1; D may be TRBD2 (5 bases). V lost 3 bases to trimming and J lost 6 bases, with 18 bases between them. Per germline, CDR1 ENHRY and CDR2 SYGVKD. This CDR3 is 16 amino acids long. In nucleotides, the CDR3 is TGTGCCATCAGTGATAGAGGGCAGCACGCGTCCAATGAGCAGTTCTTC. It codes for CAISDRGQHASNEQFF.

This clonotype has more than one count but fewer than ten. The genes are TRBV29-1 and TRBJ2-2; 10 bases line up with TRBD1. The CDR3 is 18 residues long. Trimming removed 0 bases from V and 2 bases from J; junction bases left unmatched: 9. Germline V gives CDR1 SQVTM, CDR2 ANQGSEA. The CDR3 nucleotides read TGCAGCGTTGAAGATCCCCGGACAGGGGGTTTCAACACCGGGGAGCTGTTTTTT. Translation gives CSVEDPRTGGFNTGELFF.

This clonotype came up many times. CDR3 in amino acids: CSASGISTNEKLFF. Here the CDR3 DNA reads TGCAGCGCCTCAGGGATCTCAACTAATGAAAAACTGTTTTTT. The chain couples TRBV29-1 to TRBJ1-4; D is possibly TRBD1 (5 bases). Trimming cost V 7 bases and J 0 bases, with 12 bases left between them. The CDR3 is made up of 14 amino acids. CDR1 is SQVTM, CDR2 ANQGSEA, per germline.